This is a list of T cell receptor beta chains from one sample in a study of blood T cell repertoires in COVID-19. Sequencing was performed with immunoSEQ multiplex PCR; in TCRdb, only in-frame clones are kept and a portion is missing. The table has about 160,000 clones, about four fifths seen once; the top ten hold approximately 7.7%. Source material: peripheral blood. Receptor source: a woman aged 55 to 70 with COVID-19, enrolled during active disease. Each CDR3 is given with its conserved first and last residue. D genes are given only for firm matches. Not every row has a clone size; where given, it reads once, few, many or a size class.

>TRBJ2-3|TRBV6-5|NA|NA
CASNPLSITDTQYF
TGTGCCAGCAATCCCCTATCTATCACAGATACGCAGTATTTT
>TRBJ1-1|TRBV12-3/TRBV12-4|NA|few
CASTVLPNTEAFF
TGTGCCAGCACCGTACTCCCCAACACTGAAGCTTTCTTT
>TRBJ2-3|TRBV5-4|NA|NA
CASSFSAPSTDTQYF
TGTGCCAGCAGCTTTAGCGCTCCTAGCACAGATACGCAGTATTTT
>TRBJ2-5|TRBV5-4|NA|NA
CASSSQGQETQYF
TGTGCCAGCAGCTCTCAGGGTCAAGAGACCCAGTACTTC
>TRBJ2-1|TRBV6-1|TRBD2|NA
CASSELAGGYNEQFF
TGTGCCAGCAGTGAACTAGCGGGGGGCTACAATGAGCAGTTCTTC
>TRBJ1-4|TRBV18|NA|once
CASSGATGNEKLFF
TGTGCCAGCTCGGGGGCCACGGGTAATGAAAAACTGTTTTTT
>TRBJ2-5|TRBV24-1|NA|NA
CATETGLGSQYF
TGTGCCACCGAGACAGGACTTGGGTCCCAGTACTTC
>TRBJ2-5|TRBV7-3|NA|once
CASSLTSDSWGTQYF
TGTGCCAGCAGCTTAACTTCGGACTCCTGGGGGACCCAGTACTTC
>TRBJ1-2|TRBV15|NA|NA
CATSKHSGAGGYTF
TGTGCCACCAGCAAACATTCAGGGGCAGGCGGCTACACCTTC
>TRBJ1-1|TRBV6-5|NA|NA
CASSTIWTANTEAFF
TGTGCCAGCAGTACTATCTGGACAGCGAACACTGAAGCTTTCTTT
>TRBJ2-1|TRBV5-5|TRBD2|NA
CASSFRGEYNEQFF
TGTGCCAGCAGCTTCCGGGGGGAGTACAATGAGCAGTTCTTC
>TRBJ2-3|TRBV6-4|TRBD2|few
CASSPGTSDTQYF
TGTGCCAGCAGTCCCGGGACTAGTGATACGCAGTATTTT
>TRBJ2-1|TRBV11-2|NA|NA
CASSRTAYNEQFF
TGTGCCAGCAGCCGAACAGCTTACAATGAGCAGTTCTTC
>TRBJ2-3|TRBV2|TRBD2|NA
CAGTAGGNIDTQYF
TGTGCCGGTACAGCGGGGGGTAACATCGATACGCAGTATTTT
>TRBJ2-7|TRBV30|NA|NA
CAWETGNEQYF
TGTGCCTGGGAAACAGGGAACGAGCAGTACTTC
>TRBJ1-6|TRBV6-5|NA|NA
CASLGVFNSPLHF
TGTGCCAGCCTAGGGGTTTTTAATTCACCCCTCCACTTT
>TRBJ1-1|TRBV18|NA|NA
CASSPRVGGLASEAFF
TGTGCCAGCTCACCACGGGTCGGAGGACTTGCTTCTGAAGCTTTCTTT
>TRBJ1-6|TRBV6-5|TRBD1|NA
CASSFGTVRGSPLHF
TGTGCCAGCAGTTTCGGGACAGTCCGGGGGTCACCCCTCCACTTT
>TRBJ2-5|TRBV5-1|TRBD2|NA
CASRLAGQETQYF
TGCGCCAGCAGACTAGCGGGGCAAGAGACCCAGTACTTC
>TRBJ2-7|TRBV28|NA|NA
CASSSHRDEQYF
TGTGCCAGCAGTTCCCACAGGGACGAGCAGTACTTC
>TRBJ1-1|TRBV27|NA|NA
CASSLHGRAEAFF
TGTGCCAGCAGTTTACACGGCCGGGCTGAAGCTTTCTTT
>TRBJ2-3|TRBV5-6|TRBD2|NA
CASSLAVTSGSITDTQYF
TGTGCCAGCAGCTTGGCAGTAACTAGCGGGAGTATAACAGATACGCAGTATTTT
>TRBJ1-1|TRBV2|NA|NA
CASSEVKYEAFF
TGTGCCAGCAGTGAAGTTAAATATGAAGCTTTCTTT
>TRBJ1-2|TRBV6-5|TRBD1|NA
CASTGTGYGYTF
TGTGCCAGCACGGGGACAGGGTATGGCTACACCTTC
>TRBJ2-3|TRBV19|NA|NA
CASSITGLIYADTQYF
TGTGCCAGTAGTATCACAGGGTTAATTTACGCAGATACGCAGTATTTT
>TRBJ1-5|TRBV2|NA|NA
CATHPVGGINNQPQHF
TGTGCCACCCACCCAGTGGGGGGTATTAACAATCAGCCCCAGCATTTT
>TRBJ1-2|TRBV3-1/TRBV3-2|NA|NA
CASSQRGNGGYTF
TGTGCCAGCAGCCAACGGGGGAATGGAGGCTACACCTTC
>TRBJ2-1|TRBV3-1/TRBV3-2|TRBD2|NA
CASSLTKGLAGAGSSYNEQFF
TGTGCCAGCAGCCTTACCAAGGGACTAGCGGGAGCGGGAAGCTCCTACAATGAGCAGTTCTTC
>TRBJ2-7|TRBV18|NA|NA
CASSPESLAGQGLAGPYEQYF
TGTGCCAGCTCACCAGAATCTCTCGCGGGACAGGGGCTAGCGGGGCCCTACGAGCAGTACTTC
>TRBJ1-6|TRBV7-2|NA|NA
CASSSWGVGSNNSPLHF
TGTGCCAGCAGCTCCTGGGGGGTGGGCTCCAATAATTCACCCCTCCACTTT
>TRBJ1-2|TRBV28|NA|NA
CASSLGTIRGYTF
TGTGCCAGCAGTTTGGGGACAATTCGAGGCTACACCTTC
>TRBJ1-5|TRBV27|TRBD1|NA
CATSTGINQPQHF
TGTGCCACCTCGACAGGGATCAATCAGCCCCAGCATTTT
>TRBJ2-7|TRBV6-4|NA|few
CASPKAVSYEQYF
TGTGCCAGCCCCAAAGCGGTCTCCTACGAGCAGTACTTC
>TRBJ1-4|TRBV28|NA|NA
CASRAQSQRGEKLFF
TGTGCCAGCAGAGCCCAGTCTCAACGGGGTGAAAAACTGTTTTTT
>TRBJ1-1|TRBV7-2|NA|NA
CASSRTANTEAFF
TGTGCCAGCAGCAGGACAGCAAACACTGAAGCTTTCTTT
>TRBJ2-7|TRBV18|TRBD1|NA
CASSRDSNYEQYF
TGTGCCAGCTCCCGGGACAGTAACTACGAGCAGTACTTC
>TRBJ2-2|TRBV5-1|TRBD1|many
CASSLDTGGGNGELFF
TGCGCCAGCAGCTTGGATACAGGGGGCGGAAACGGGGAGCTGTTTTTT
>TRBJ1-2|TRBV6-4|NA|NA
CASRQGHGYTF
TGTGCCAGCAGACAGGGCCATGGCTACACCTTC
>TRBJ2-6|TRBV19|NA|NA
CASTPLPPGANVLTF
TGTGCCAGTACCCCCCTCCCCCCGGGGGCCAACGTCCTGACTTTC
>TRBJ2-7|TRBV7-2|TRBD2|NA
CASSPNGRGGRYEQYF
TGTGCCAGCAGCCCCAATGGGAGGGGAGGGAGGTACGAGCAGTACTTC
>TRBJ2-1|TRBV29-1|NA|NA
CSATGVAENNEQFF
TGCAGCGCAACGGGGGTAGCGGAGAACAATGAGCAGTTCTTC
>TRBJ2-4|TRBV9|NA|NA
CASSVTTGGVQYF
TGTGCCAGCAGCGTAACAACAGGGGGGGTCCAGTACTTC
>TRBJ2-1|TRBV5-6|NA|few
CASSLLGQSYNEQFF
TGTGCCAGCAGCTTGTTAGGACAGTCCTACAATGAGCAGTTCTTC
>TRBJ1-2|TRBV28|NA|NA
CASITPRAGIHGYTF
TGTGCCAGCATCACCCCTAGAGCAGGGATACATGGCTACACCTTC
>TRBJ1-6|TRBV2|TRBD1|NA
CASSQDRVGSPLHF
TGTGCCAGCAGCCAAGACAGGGTCGGTTCACCCCTCCACTTT
>TRBJ2-3|TRBV3-1/TRBV3-2|TRBD2|NA
CASSLLAGGLSDTQYF
TGTGCCAGCAGCCTGCTAGCGGGGGGGCTCTCAGATACGCAGTATTTT
>TRBJ2-5|TRBV7-2|NA|few
CASSRQGGETQYF
TGTGCCAGCAGCCGCCAGGGAGGAGAGACCCAGTACTTC
>TRBJ1-1|TRBV7-3|NA|NA
CASSPLLNTEAFF
TGTGCCAGCAGCCCCCTTTTGAACACTGAAGCTTTCTTT
>TRBJ2-4|TRBV25-1|TRBD2|once
CASSAGGSAKNIQYF
TGTGCCAGCAGTGCGGGGGGGAGTGCCAAAAACATTCAGTACTTC